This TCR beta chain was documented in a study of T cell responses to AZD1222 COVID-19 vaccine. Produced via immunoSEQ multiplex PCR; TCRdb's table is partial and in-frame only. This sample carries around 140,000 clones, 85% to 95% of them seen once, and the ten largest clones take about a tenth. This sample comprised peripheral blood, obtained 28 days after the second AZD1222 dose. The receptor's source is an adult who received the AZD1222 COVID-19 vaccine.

Here the CDR3 DNA reads TGTGCCAGCAGTCGGGACACCTCTAGCAATGAGCAGTTCTTC. This translates into CASSRDTSSNEQFF. The chain has TRBV6-4 and TRBJ2-1; possibly TRBD1 for D (6 bases). The V end lost 5 bases, the J end lost 6 bases, and 14 bases lay between the germline ends. Germline V gene sequence: CDR1 MRHNA, CDR2 SNTAGT. The CDR3 extends over 14 amino acids.